This TCR beta chain was profiled in a study of T cell responses to AZD1222 COVID-19 vaccine. Trimming took off 5 bases at V and 9 bases at J, with 16 bases between the two ends. The germline gives CDR1 PRHDT, CDR2 FYEKMQ (reference sequence). The CDR3 is made up of 13 amino acids. TCRdb keeps only in-frame clones here, not all; method: immunoSEQ multiplex PCR. The table includes 95,000 to 110,000 clones, around nine tenths detected once. The sequence came from an adult who received the AZD1222 COVID-19 vaccine. The sample was peripheral blood, taken 28 days after the second AZD1222 dose. The V and J genes are TRBV13 and TRBJ2-5; TRBD1 might be the D (6 bases). The CDR3 is CASSGMGPGAQYF. As DNA, the CDR3 is TGTGCCAGCAGCGGGATGGGGCCAGGGGCCCAGTACTTC.